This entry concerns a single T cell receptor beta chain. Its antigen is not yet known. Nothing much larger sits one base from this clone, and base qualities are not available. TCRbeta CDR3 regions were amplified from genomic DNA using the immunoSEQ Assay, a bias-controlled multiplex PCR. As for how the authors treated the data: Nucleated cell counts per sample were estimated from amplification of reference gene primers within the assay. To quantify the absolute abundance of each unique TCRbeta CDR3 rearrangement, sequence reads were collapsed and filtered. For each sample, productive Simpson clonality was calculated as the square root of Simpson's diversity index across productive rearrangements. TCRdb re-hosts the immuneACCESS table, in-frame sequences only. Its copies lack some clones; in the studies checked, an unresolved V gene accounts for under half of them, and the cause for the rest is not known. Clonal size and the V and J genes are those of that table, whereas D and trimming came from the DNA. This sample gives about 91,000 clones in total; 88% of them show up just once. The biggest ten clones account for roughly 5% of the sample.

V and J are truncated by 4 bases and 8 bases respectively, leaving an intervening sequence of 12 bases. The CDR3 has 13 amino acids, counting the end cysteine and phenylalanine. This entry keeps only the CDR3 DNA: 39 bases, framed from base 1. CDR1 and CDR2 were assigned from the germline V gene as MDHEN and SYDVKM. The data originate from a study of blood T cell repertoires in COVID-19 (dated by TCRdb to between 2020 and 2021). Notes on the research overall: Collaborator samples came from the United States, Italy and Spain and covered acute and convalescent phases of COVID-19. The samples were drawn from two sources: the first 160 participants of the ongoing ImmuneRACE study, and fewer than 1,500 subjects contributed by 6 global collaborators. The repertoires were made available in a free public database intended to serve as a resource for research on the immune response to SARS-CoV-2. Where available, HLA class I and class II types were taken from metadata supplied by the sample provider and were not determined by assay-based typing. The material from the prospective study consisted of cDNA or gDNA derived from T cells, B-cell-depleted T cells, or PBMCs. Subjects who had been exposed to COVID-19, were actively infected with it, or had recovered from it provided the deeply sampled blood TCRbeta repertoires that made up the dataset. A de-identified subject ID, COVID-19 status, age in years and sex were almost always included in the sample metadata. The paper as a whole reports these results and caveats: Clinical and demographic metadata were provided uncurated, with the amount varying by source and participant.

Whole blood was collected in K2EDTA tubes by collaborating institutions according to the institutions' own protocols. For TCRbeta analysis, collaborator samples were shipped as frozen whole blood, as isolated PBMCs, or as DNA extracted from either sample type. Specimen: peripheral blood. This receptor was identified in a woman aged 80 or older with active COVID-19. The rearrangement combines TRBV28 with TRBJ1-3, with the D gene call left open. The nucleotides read TGTGCCAGCAGTTCCTCTCTCTCCCACACCATATATTTT. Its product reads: CASSSSLSHTIYF.